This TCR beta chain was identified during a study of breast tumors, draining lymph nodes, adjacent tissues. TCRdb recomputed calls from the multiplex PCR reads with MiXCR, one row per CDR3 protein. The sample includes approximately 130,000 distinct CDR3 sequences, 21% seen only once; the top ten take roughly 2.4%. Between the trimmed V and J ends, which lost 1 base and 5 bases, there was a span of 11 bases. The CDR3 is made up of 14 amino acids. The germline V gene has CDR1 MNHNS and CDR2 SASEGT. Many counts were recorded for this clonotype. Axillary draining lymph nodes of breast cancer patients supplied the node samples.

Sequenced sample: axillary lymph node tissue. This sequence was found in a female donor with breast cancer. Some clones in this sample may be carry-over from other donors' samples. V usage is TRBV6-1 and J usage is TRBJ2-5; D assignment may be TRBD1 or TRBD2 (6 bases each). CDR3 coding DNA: TGTGCCAGCAGTGAAGGGGGGGCGGGGGAGACCCAGTACTTC. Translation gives CASSEGGAGETQYF.